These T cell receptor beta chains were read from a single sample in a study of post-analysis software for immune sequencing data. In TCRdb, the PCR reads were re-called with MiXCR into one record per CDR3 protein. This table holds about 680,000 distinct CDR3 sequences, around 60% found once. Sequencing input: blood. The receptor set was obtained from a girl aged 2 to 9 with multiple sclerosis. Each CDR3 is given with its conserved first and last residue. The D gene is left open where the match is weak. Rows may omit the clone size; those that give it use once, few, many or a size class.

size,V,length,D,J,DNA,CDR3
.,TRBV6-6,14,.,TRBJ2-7,TGTGCCAGCAGTTACATGGGGGGGCCCTACGAGCAGTACTTC,CASSYMGGPYEQYF
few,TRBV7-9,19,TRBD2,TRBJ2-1,TGTGCCAGCAGCTTGGGTGATGCTAGCGGGTCCCAGTCCTACAATGAGCAGTTCTTC,CASSLGDASGSQSYNEQFF
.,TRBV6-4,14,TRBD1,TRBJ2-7,TGTGCCAGCAGTGATCCCTGGACAGGGGACGAGCAGTACTTC,CASSDPWTGDEQYF
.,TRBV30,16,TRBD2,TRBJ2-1,TGTGCCTGGAGTGGAAGCGGGATTTACCCCTACAATGAGCAGTTCTTC,CAWSGSGIYPYNEQFF
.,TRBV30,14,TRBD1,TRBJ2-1,TGTGCCTGGAGTGACGGGACAGGTCCCAATGAGCAGTTCTTC,CAWSDGTGPNEQFF
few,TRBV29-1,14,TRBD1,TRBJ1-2,TGCAGCGTCCCCGGGACAGACGCTAACTATGGCTACACCTTC,CSVPGTDANYGYTF
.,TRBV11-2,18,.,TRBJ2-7,TGTGCCAGCAGCTTATTTTCACGGGAACAGGACCAAGGCTACGAGCAGTACTTC,CASSLFSREQDQGYEQYF
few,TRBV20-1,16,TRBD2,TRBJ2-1,TGCAGTGCTAGGGATTTAATAGCGGGTCGGGCTTATGAGCAGTTCTTC,CSARDLIAGRAYEQFF
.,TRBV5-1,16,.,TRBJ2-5,TGCGCCAGCAGCTTCCGGGGCCGGAAGTACCAAGAGACCCAGTACTTC,CASSFRGRKYQETQYF
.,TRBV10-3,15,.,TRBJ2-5,TGTGCCATCAGTACTACTCCCCGGGGCGGAGAGACCCAGTACTTC,CAISTTPRGGETQYF
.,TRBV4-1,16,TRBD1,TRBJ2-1,TGCGCCAGCAGCCAAGATCAGACCCAGGGGGCTCGGGAGCAGTTCTTC,CASSQDQTQGAREQFF
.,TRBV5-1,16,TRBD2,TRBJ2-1,TGCGCCAGCAGCTTGGGGGAGGGAGGTAAACTGAATGAGCAGTTCTTC,CASSLGEGGKLNEQFF
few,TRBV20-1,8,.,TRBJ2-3,TGCAGTGCTCCCCCAGGGTATTTT,CSAPPGYF
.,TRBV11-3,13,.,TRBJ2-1,TGTGCCAGCAGCTTTACCAGGGGACGTGAGCAGTTCTTC,CASSFTRGREQFF
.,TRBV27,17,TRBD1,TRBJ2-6,TGTGCCAGCAGCAACCGGGACAGGGGCTCTGGGGCCAACGTCCTGACTTTC,CASSNRDRGSGANVLTF
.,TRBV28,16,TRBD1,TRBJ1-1,TGTGCCAGCAGTCTGGGGACAGGGCTGTTGTACACTGAAGCTTTCTTT,CASSLGTGLLYTEAFF
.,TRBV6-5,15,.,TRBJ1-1,TGTGCCAGCACAATGGGACGGAACATGAACACTGAAGCTTTCTTT,CASTMGRNMNTEAFF
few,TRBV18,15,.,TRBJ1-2,TGTGCCAGCTCACCAGGGAGTACCCCAGGTGATGGCTACACCTTC,CASSPGSTPGDGYTF
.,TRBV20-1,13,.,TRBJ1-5,TGCAGTGCTAGTCGGGCTGTCCATCAGCCCCAGCATTTT,CSASRAVHQPQHF
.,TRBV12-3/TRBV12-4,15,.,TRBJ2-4,TGTGCCAGCAGTTTGTTTGGGGGCCCGGGAAACATTCAGTACTTC,CASSLFGGPGNIQYF
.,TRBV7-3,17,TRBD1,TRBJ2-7,TGTGCCAGCAGCTTAACCCCTTTCGGGACAGGGCATGATGAGCAGTACTTC,CASSLTPFGTGHDEQYF
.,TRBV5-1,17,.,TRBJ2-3,TGCGCCAGCAGCTCCTACCCGCAATACCCAGGCACAGATACGCAGTATTTT,CASSSYPQYPGTDTQYF
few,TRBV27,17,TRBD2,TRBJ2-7,TGTGCCAGCAGTTATGCTAGCGGGAGTACGGTTTCCTACGAGCAGTACTTC,CASSYASGSTVSYEQYF
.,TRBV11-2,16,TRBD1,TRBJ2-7,TGTGCCAGCAGCTTAGCGCCCCGGGACAGCTCCTACGAGCAGTACTTC,CASSLAPRDSSYEQYF
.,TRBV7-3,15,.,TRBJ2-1,TGTGCCAGCAGCTTTAGCGGTGTCTCCTACAATGAGCAGTTCTTC,CASSFSGVSYNEQFF
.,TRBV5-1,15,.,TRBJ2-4,TGCGCCAGCAGCTTGGTCGGTGACACGGTGGGAGAGCAGTACTTC,CASSLVGDTVGEQYF
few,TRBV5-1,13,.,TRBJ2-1,TGCGCCAGCAGTTGGCGCGATTACAATGAGCAGTTCTTC,CASSWRDYNEQFF
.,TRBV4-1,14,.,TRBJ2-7,TGCGCCAGCAGCCCCAGACGGAATTACTACGAGCAGTACTTC,CASSPRRNYYEQYF
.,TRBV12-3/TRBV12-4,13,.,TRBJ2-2,TGTGCCAGCAGTTCAACGGGGACCGGGGAGCTGTTTTTT,CASSSTGTGELFF
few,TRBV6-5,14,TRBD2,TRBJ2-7,TGTGCCAGCAGCCACCGAGCGGGAGTCTACGAGCAGTACTTC,CASSHRAGVYEQYF
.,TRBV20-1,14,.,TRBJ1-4,TGCAGTGCTAGCTCAGTACTCCAGGGGGAAAAACTGTTTTTT,CSASSVLQGEKLFF
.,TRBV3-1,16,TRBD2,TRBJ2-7,TGTGCCAGCAGCCTCCGGGTAGCGGGACGGGTAGACGAGCAGTACTTC,CASSLRVAGRVDEQYF
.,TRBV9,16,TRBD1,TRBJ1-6,TGTGCCAGCAGCAGGGACAGGGTTTGGGGTGATTCACCCCTCCACTTT,CASSRDRVWGDSPLHF
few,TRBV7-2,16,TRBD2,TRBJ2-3,TGTGCCAGCAGCTGGACTAGCGGGGCCCCCACAGATACGCAGTATTTT,CASSWTSGAPTDTQYF
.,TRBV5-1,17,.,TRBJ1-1,TGCGCCAGCAGCTGGCTCTTCCGTGGGGACAAGGACACTGAAGCTTTCTTT,CASSWLFRGDKDTEAFF
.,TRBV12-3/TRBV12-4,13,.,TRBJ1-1,TGTGCCAGCAGGGAAAACAGTGGAAGTGAGGCTTTCTTT,CASRENSGSEAFF
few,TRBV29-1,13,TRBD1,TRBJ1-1,TGCAGCGGGAGTAACAGGGGGGGATCTGAAGCTTTCTTT,CSGSNRGGSEAFF
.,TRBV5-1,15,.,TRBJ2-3,TGCGCCAGCAGCGTCGGAAGGGGGGGAACAGATACGCAGTATTTT,CASSVGRGGTDTQYF
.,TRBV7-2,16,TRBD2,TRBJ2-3,TGTGCCAGCAGCATTACTAGCGGGGGGGCCTCAGATACGCAGTATTTT,CASSITSGGASDTQYF